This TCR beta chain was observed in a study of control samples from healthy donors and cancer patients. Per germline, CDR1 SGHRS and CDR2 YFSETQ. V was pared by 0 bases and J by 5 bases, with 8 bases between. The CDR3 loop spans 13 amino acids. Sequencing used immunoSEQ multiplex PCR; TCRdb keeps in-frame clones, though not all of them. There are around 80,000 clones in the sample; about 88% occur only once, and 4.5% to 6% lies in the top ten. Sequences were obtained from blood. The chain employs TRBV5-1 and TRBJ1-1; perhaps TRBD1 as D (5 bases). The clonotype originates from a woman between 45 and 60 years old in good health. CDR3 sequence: CASSLGGETEAFF. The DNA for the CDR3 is TGCGCCAGCAGCTTGGGAGGGGAAACTGAAGCTTTCTTT.